Listed below are T cell receptor beta chains from one sample, sequenced in a study of T cells in localized non-small cell lung cancer. Clones were sequenced by immunoSEQ multiplex PCR, and TCRdb holds only the in-frame ones, with some missing. This table has about 26,000 clones, around 90% appearing once. Sequenced material: peripheral blood, taken before any cancer treatment. The receptors were sampled from a female donor over 55 with stage II squamous cell lung carcinoma. CDR3s include the opening cysteine and the closing phenylalanine or tryptophan. The D gene is left open where the match is weak. Expanded clones are given a class, and other clones once, few, many or no size at all.

cdr3_aa,cdr3_nt,d_call,clone_size,v_call,j_call
CASSRSSGYEQYF,TGTGCCAGCAGCAGAAGCTCGGGTTACGAGCAGTACTTC,.,.,TRBV7-9,TRBJ2-7
CASSFGAGGPNYEQYF,TGCGCCAGCAGCTTCGGGGCGGGAGGGCCCAACTACGAGCAGTACTTC,TRBD2,once,TRBV5-1,TRBJ2-7
CASSQPIAGGLGEQFF,TGTGCCAGTAGTCAACCAATAGCGGGGGGGCTGGGTGAGCAGTTCTTC,TRBD2,.,TRBV19,TRBJ2-1
CAWSTGSTEAFF,TGTGCCTGGAGTACAGGGTCCACTGAAGCTTTCTTT,.,.,TRBV30,TRBJ1-1
CASSFLQNTIYF,TGTGCCAGCAGCTTTCTTCAAAACACCATATATTTT,.,once,TRBV7-9,TRBJ1-3
CASSPGGVATEAFF,TGTGCCAGCAGTCCTGGCGGGGTCGCCACTGAAGCTTTCTTT,.,.,TRBV28,TRBJ1-1
CASSFPPGTSGDQPQHF,TGTGCCAGCAGCTTCCCACCCGGGACTTCTGGTGATCAGCCCCAGCATTTT,.,.,TRBV7-2,TRBJ1-5
CASSLYSLDTQYF,TGCGCCAGCAGCCTCTACTCTCTAGATACGCAGTATTTT,.,.,TRBV5-1,TRBJ2-3
CASSSQQAGVGYNEQFF,TGTGCCAGCAGTTCCCAACAAGCGGGAGTCGGGTACAATGAGCAGTTCTTC,TRBD2,once,TRBV27,TRBJ2-1
CASSRGTGRDQPQHF,TGTGCCAGCAGCCGAGGGACAGGGAGAGATCAGCCCCAGCATTTT,TRBD1,.,TRBV7-3,TRBJ1-5
CASSPLGVYNEQFF,TGTGCCAGCTCACCTTTGGGAGTTTACAATGAGCAGTTCTTC,.,.,TRBV18,TRBJ2-1
CASSPGDRGSDTQYF,TGTGCCAGCAGCCCGGGGGACCGGGGGTCAGATACGCAGTATTTT,.,few,TRBV11-2,TRBJ2-3
CASSVAGGTDTQYF,TGTGCCAGCAGTGTAGCGGGGGGCACAGATACGCAGTATTTT,TRBD2,few,TRBV6-4,TRBJ2-3